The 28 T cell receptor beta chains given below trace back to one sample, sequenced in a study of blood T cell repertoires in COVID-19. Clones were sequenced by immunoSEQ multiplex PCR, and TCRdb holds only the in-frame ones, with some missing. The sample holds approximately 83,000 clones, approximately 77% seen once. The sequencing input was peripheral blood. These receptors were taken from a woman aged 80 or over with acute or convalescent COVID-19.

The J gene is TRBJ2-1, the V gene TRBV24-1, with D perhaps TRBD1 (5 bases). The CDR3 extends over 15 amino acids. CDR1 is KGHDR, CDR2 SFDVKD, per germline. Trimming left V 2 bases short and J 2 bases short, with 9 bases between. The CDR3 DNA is TGTGCCACCAGTGATTCAAGGGGCCCCTACAATGAGCAGTTCTTC. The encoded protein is CATSDSRGPYNEQFF.

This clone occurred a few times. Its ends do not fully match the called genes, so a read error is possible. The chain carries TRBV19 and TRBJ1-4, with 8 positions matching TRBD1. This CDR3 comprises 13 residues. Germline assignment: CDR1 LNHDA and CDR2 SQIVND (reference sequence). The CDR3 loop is CASRPNPAGTGSF. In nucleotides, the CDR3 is TGTGCCAGTAGACCCAACCCCGCCGGGACAGGTTCTTTT.

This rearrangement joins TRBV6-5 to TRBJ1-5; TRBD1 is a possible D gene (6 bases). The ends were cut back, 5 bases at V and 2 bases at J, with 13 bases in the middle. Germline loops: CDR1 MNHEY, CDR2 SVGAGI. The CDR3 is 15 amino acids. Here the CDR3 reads CASSPTGTGNQPQHF. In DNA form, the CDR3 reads TGTGCCAGCAGTCCGACAGGTACTGGCAATCAGCCCCAGCATTTT.

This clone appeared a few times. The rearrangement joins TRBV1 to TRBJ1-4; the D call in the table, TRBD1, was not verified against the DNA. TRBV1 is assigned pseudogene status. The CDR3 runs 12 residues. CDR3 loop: CTSSQVGAGLFF. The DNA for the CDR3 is TGCACCAGCAGCCAAGTAGGGGCTGGACTGTTTTTT.

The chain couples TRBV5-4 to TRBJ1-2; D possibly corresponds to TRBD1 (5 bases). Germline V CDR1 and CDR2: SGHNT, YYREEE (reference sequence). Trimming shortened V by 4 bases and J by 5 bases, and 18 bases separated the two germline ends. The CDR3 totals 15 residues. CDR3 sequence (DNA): TGTGCCAGCAGCGTGGCCCCCGGGGGTACTTATGGCTACACCTTC. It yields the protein CASSVAPGGTYGYTF. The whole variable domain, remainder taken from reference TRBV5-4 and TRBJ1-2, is ETGVTQSPTHLIKTRGQQVTLRCSSQSGHNTVSWYQQALGQGPQFIFQYYREEENGRGNFPPRFSGLQFPNYSSELNVNALELDDSALYLCASSVAPGGTYGYTFGSGTRLTVV.

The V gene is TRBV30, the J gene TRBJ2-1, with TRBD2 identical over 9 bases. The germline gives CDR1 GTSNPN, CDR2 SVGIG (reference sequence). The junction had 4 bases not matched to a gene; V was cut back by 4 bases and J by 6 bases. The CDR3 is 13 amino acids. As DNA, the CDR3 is TGTGCCTGGAAACCGACTAGCGGCAATGAGCAGTTCTTC. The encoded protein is CAWKPTSGNEQFF. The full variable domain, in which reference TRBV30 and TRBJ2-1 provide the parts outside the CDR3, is SQTIHQWPATLVQPVGSPLSLECTVEGTSNPNLYWYRQAAGRGLQLLFYSVGIGQISSEVPQNLSASRPQDRQFILSSKKLLLSDSGFYLCAWKPTSGNEQFFGPGTRLTVL.

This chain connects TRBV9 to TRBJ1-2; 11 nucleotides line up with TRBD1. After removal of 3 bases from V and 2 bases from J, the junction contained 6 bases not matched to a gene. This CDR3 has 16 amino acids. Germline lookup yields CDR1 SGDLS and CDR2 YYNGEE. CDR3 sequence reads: CASSAQDRGRNYGYTF. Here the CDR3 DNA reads TGTGCCAGCAGCGCCCAGGACAGGGGGCGCAACTATGGCTACACCTTC.

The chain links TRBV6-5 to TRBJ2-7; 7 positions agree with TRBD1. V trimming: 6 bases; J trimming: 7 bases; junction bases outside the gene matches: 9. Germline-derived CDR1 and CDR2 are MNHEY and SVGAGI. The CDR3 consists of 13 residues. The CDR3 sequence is CASSVTGRREQYF. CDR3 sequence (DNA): TGTGCCAGCAGCGTGACAGGGCGTCGAGAGCAGTACTTC.

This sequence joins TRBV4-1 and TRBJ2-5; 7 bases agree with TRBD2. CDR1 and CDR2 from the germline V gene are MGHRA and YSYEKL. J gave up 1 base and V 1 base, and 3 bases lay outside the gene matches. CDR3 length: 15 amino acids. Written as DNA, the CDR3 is TGCGCCAGCAGCCAAGGCCGACTAGCCCAAGAGACCCAGTACTTC. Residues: CASSQGRLAQETQYF.

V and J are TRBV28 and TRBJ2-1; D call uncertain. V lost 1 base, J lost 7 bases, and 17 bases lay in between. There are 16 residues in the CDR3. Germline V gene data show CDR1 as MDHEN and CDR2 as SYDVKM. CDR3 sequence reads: CASSLSSPNSRNEQFF. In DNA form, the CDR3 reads TGTGCCAGCAGTTTATCCAGCCCTAACTCGAGGAATGAGCAGTTCTTC. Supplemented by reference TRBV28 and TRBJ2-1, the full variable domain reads DVKVTQSSRYLVKRTGEKVFLECVQDMDHENMFWYRQDPGLGLRLIYFSYDVKMKEKGDIPEGYSVSREKKERFSLILESASTNQTSMYLCASSLSSPNSRNEQFFGPGTRLTVL.

Here the CDR3 DNA reads TGTGCCAGCAGACTAGGATCCGCATATACGCAGTATTTT. Translation gives CASRLGSAYTQYF. This chain uses TRBV5-4 with TRBJ2-3, with D maybe TRBD2 (5 bases). CDR3 length: 13 residues. V lost 5 bases to trimming and J lost 7 bases, with 14 bases between them. Germline V gene lookup returns CDR1 SGHNT and CDR2 YYREEE (reference sequence).

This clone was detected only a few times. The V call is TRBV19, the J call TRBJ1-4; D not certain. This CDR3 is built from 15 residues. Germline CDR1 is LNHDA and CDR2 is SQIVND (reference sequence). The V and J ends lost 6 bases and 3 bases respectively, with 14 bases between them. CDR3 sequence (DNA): TGTGCCAGTAGCCGTGCTGCGGCCCCTAATGAAAAACTGTTTTTT. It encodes CASSRAAAPNEKLFF. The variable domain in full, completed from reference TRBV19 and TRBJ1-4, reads DGGITQSPKYLFRKEGQNVTLSCEQNLNHDAMYWYRQDPGQGLRLIYYSQIVNDFQKGDIAEGYSVSREKKESFPLTVTSAQKNPTAFYLCASSRAAAPNEKLFFGSGTQLSVL.

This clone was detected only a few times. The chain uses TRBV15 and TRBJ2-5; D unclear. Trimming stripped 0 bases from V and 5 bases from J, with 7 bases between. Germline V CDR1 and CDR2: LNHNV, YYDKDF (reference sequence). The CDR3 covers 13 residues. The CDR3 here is CATSRESGETQYF. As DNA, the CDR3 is TGTGCCACCAGCAGAGAGTCTGGCGAGACCCAGTACTTC.

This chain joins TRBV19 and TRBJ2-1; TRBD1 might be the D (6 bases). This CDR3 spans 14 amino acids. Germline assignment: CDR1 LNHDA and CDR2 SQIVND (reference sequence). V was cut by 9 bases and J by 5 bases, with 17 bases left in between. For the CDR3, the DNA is TGTGCCAGCACTTTCCGGGACAACCACAATGAGCAGTTCTTC. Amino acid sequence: CASTFRDNHNEQFF. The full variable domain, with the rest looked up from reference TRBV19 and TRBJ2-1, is DGGITQSPKYLFRKEGQNVTLSCEQNLNHDAMYWYRQDPGQGLRLIYYSQIVNDFQKGDIAEGYSVSREKKESFPLTVTSAQKNPTAFYLCASTFRDNHNEQFFGPGTRLTVL.

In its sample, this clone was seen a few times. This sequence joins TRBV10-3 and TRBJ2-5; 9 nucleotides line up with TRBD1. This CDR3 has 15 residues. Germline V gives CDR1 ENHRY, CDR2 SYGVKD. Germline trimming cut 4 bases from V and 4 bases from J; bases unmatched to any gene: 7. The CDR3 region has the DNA TGTGCCATCAGTGGGGGGACAGGGATAGGAGAGACCCAGTACTTC. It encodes CAISGGTGIGETQYF.

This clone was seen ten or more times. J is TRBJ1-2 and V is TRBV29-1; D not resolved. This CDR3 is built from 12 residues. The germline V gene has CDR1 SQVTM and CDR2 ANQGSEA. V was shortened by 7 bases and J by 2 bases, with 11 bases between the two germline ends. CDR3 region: CSARTGNYGYTF. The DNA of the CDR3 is TGCAGCGCTCGGACGGGAAACTATGGCTACACCTTC. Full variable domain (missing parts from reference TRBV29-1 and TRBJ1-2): SAVISQKPSRDICQRGTSLTIQCQVDSQVTMMFWYRQQPGQSLTLIATANQGSEATYESGFVIDKFPISRPNLTFSTLTVSNMSPEDSSIYLCSARTGNYGYTFGSGTRLTVV.

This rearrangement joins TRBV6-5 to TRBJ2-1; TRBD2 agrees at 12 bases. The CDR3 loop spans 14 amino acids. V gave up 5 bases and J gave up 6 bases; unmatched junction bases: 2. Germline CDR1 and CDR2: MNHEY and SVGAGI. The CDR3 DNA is TGTGCCAGCAGTCGGACTAGCGGGACCAATGAGCAGTTCTTC. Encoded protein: CASSRTSGTNEQFF.

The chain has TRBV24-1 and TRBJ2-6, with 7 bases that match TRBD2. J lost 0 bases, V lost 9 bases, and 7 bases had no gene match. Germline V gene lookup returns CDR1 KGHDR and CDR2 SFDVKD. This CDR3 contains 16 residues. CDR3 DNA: TGTGCCACCTCCGCCGGCGGGGGCTCTGGGGCCAACGTCCTGACTTTC. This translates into CATSAGGGSGANVLTF.

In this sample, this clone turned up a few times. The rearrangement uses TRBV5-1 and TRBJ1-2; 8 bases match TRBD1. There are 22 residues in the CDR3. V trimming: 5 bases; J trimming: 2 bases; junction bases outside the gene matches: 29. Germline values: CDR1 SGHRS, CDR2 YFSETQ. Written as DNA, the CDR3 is TGCGCCAGCAGGGGGCCAGGGGGCTTGAGCCCTAGGGTTACTGGACTCAACTATGGCTACACCTTC. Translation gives CASRGPGGLSPRVTGLNYGYTF.

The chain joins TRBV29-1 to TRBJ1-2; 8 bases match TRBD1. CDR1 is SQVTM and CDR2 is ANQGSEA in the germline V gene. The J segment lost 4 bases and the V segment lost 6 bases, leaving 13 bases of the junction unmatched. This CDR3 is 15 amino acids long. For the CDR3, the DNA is TGCAGCGTGGCACGGTCGACAGGGGATATCTATGGCTACACCTTC. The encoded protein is CSVARSTGDIYGYTF.

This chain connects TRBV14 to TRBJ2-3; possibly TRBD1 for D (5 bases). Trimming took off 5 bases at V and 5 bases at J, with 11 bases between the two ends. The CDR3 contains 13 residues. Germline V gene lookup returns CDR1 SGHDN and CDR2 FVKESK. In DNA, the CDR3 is TGTGCCAGCAGCGTTCAGGGTGGAGATACGCAGTATTTT. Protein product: CASSVQGGDTQYF.

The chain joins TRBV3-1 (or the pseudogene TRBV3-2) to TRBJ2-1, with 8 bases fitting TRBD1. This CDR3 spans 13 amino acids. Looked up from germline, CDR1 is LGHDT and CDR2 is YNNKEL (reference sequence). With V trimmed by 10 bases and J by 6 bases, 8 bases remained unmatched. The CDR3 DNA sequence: TGTGCCACCCAGTCGACAGGGGTCAATGAGCAGTTCTTC. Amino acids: CATQSTGVNEQFF.

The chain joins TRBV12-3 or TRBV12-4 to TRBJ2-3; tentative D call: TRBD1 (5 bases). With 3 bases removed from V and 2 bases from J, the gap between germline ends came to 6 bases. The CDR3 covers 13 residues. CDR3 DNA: TGTGCCAGCAGTTTCAGGGACACAGATACGCAGTATTTT. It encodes CASSFRDTDTQYF.

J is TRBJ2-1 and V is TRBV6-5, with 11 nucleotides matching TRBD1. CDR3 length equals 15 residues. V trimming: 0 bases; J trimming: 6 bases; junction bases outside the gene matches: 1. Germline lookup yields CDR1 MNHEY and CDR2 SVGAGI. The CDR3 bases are TGTGCCAGCAGTTACTCGGGACAGGGGGGCAATGAGCAGTTCTTC. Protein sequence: CASSYSGQGGNEQFF.

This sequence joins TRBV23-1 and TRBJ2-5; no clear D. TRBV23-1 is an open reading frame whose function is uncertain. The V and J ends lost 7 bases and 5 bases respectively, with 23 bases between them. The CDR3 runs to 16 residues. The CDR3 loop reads CASNPRGVAPRETQYF. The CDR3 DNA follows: TGCGCCAGCAACCCCCGAGGTGTGGCCCCCCGCGAGACCCAGTACTTC.

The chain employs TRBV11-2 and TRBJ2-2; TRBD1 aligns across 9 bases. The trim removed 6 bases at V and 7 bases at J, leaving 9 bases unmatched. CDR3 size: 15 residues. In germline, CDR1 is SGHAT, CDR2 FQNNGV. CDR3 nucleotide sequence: TGTGCCAGCAGAGTCGGAACAGGGGGCATCGGGGAGCTGTTTTTT. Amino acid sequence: CASRVGTGGIGELFF.

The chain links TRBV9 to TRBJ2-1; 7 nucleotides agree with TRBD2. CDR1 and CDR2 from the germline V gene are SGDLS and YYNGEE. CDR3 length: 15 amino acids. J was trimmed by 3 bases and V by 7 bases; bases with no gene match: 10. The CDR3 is CASSIAGENYNEQFF. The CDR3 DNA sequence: TGTGCCAGCTCGATAGCGGGTGAAAACTACAATGAGCAGTTCTTC.

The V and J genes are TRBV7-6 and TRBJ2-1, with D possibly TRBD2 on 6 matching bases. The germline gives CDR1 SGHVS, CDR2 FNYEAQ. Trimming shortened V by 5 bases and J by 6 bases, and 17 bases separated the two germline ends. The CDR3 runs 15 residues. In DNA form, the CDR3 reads TGTGCCAGCAGCCCGGCGCGGGGAGAGGGCAATGAGCAGTTCTTC. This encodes CASSPARGEGNEQFF. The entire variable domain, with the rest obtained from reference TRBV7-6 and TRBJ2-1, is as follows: GAGVSQSPRYKVTKRGQDVALRCDPISGHVSLYWYRQALGQGPEFLTYFNYEAQQDKSGLPNDRFSAERPEGSISTLTIQRTEQRDSAMYRCASSPARGEGNEQFFGPGTRLTVL.